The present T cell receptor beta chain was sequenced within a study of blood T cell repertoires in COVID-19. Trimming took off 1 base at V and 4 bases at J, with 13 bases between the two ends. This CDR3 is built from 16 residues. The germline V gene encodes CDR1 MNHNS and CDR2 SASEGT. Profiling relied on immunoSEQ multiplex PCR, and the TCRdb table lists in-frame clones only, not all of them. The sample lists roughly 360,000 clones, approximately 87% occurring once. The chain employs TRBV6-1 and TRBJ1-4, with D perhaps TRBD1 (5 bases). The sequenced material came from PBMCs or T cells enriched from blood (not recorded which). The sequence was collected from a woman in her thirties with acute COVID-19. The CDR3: CASSEVWGRSNEKLFF. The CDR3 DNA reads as TGTGCCAGCAGTGAAGTGTGGGGCAGAAGTAATGAAAAACTGTTTTTT.